This TCR beta chain comes out of a study of T cells in Graves' hyperthyroidism and ophthalmopathy. V was cut by 5 bases and J by 7 bases, with 14 bases left in between. CDR1 SGHNT and CDR2 YENEEA come from the germline V gene. This CDR3 spans 13 amino acids. This clonotype was detected many times. From RNA transcripts, TCR beta CDR3 regions were amplified. Initially, a first-round RT-PCR of the TCR CDR3 employed the HTBI primer set. Via MiXCR, TCRdb re-called the multiplex PCR reads, giving one row per CDR3 protein. The table lists a few hundred thousand distinct CDR3 sequences, around a sixth of them singletons, with approximately 7% in the top ten.

The clonotype originates from a woman in her twenties or thirties with Graves' hyperthyroidism. The sequenced sample was blood. The chain carries TRBV11-3 and TRBJ1-1, with D uncertain. The CDR3 coding sequence is TGTGCCAGCAGCCACGGACTCGGTGGTGAAGCTTTCTTT. The encoded protein is CASSHGLGGEAFF. Combining the CDR3 with reference TRBV11-3 and TRBJ1-1 gives the whole variable domain EAGVVQSPRYKIIEKKQPVAFWCNPISGHNTLYWYLQNLGQGPELLIRYENEEAVDDSQLPKDRFSAERLKGVDSTLKIQPAELGDSAVYLCASSHGLGGEAFFGQGTRLTVV.